The rows below give T cell receptor beta chains drawn from one sample of a study of beta chain features in type 1 diabetes. Produced via immunoSEQ multiplex PCR; TCRdb's table is partial and in-frame only. The sample records 640,000 or so clones, 10% to 15% being singletons. The sample comprised naive CD4+ T cells from blood. These receptors were taken from a man between 18 and 35 years old with type 1 diabetes. Each CDR3 is given with its conserved first and last residue. The D gene is left open where the match is weak. Where a row states a size, it is once, few, many or the class of an expanded clone; other rows omit it.

d_call,v_call,clone_size,j_call,cdr3_nt,cdr3_aa
.,TRBV29-1,.,TRBJ1-2,TGCAGCTTTGGAGCGGGATCTAACTATGGCTACACCTTC,CSFGAGSNYGYTF
.,TRBV7-2,few,TRBJ1-5,TGTGCCAGCAGCCCTGGGCACCTCAATCAGCCCCAGCATTTT,CASSPGHLNQPQHF
TRBD1,TRBV4-1,.,TRBJ1-4,TGCGCCAGCCACAGAGGAATGCTCAGGGGGTTAGATGAAAAACTGTTTTTT,CASHRGMLRGLDEKLFF
.,TRBV30,.,TRBJ1-4,TGTGCCTGGAGTTTAGCCGATAATGAAAAACTGTTTTTT,CAWSLADNEKLFF
.,TRBV5-4,.,TRBJ2-7,TGTGCCAGCAGCTCCCCCTGGGCGTCGACGGACGAGCAGTACTTC,CASSSPWASTDEQYF
TRBD1,TRBV28,.,TRBJ2-7,TGTGCCAGCAGCCAGCCCGGACAGGGGGCTCACGAGCAGTACTTC,CASSQPGQGAHEQYF
.,TRBV6-1,.,TRBJ1-1,TGTGCCAGCAGTGAAACCCCTCCCGGGGGGAACACTGAAGCTTTCTTT,CASSETPPGGNTEAFF
.,TRBV2,.,TRBJ1-1,TGTGCCAGCAGAGAACAGAGGAACACTGAAGCTTTCTTT,CASREQRNTEAFF
TRBD2,TRBV13,.,TRBJ2-7,TGTGCCAGCAGCCCACGTTGGCTAGCGGACACCTACGAGCAGTACTTC,CASSPRWLADTYEQYF
.,TRBV18,few,TRBJ2-7,TGTGCCAGCTCATTCGGGTTCGGGGACGAGCAGTACTTC,CASSFGFGDEQYF
.,TRBV7-2,.,TRBJ2-2,TGTGCCAGCAGCTTTTCCGGGGCGGTCGGGGAGCTGTTTTTT,CASSFSGAVGELFF
.,TRBV29-1,few,TRBJ2-1,TGCAGCGTTGAAGGCATCAATGAGCAGTTCTTC,CSVEGINEQFF
.,TRBV6-6,few,TRBJ1-1,TGTGCCATCAGGCCGCGGGGATTAATGAACACTGAAGCTTTCTTT,CAIRPRGLMNTEAFF
.,TRBV5-5,few,TRBJ2-1,TGTGCCAGCAGCCGAAATACCGGGGGCGATGAGCAGTTCTTC,CASSRNTGGDEQFF
TRBD1,TRBV10-3,few,TRBJ2-3,TGTGCCATTAACCGGGACAGGAGTAGCACAGATACGCAGTATTTT,CAINRDRSSTDTQYF
.,TRBV7-2,few,TRBJ2-7,TGTGCCAGCAGCCTCGTCAGGGACACCTACGAGCAGTACTTC,CASSLVRDTYEQYF
.,TRBV7-2,few,TRBJ2-5,TGTGCCAGCAGCAACAGCGGTCCTGGGGAGACCCAGTACTTC,CASSNSGPGETQYF
TRBD2,TRBV28,few,TRBJ2-1,TGTGCCAGCAGTTCCCCTAGCGGGGGGGCCGCCAATGAGCAGTTCTTC,CASSSPSGGAANEQFF
.,TRBV7-9,.,TRBJ1-1,TGTGCCAGCAGCCCTACAGGACAGTTCGTGAACACTGAAGCTTTCTTT,CASSPTGQFVNTEAFF
.,TRBV7-2,few,TRBJ1-2,TGTGCCAGCAGCTCCCACCTCGGGATCGGGCCGGAGGATAACTATGGCTACACCTTC,CASSSHLGIGPEDNYGYTF
.,TRBV28,.,TRBJ1-1,TGTGCCAGCAGAGGGGTGAACACTGAAGCTTTCTTT,CASRGVNTEAFF
.,TRBV5-4,.,TRBJ2-7,TGTGCCAGCAGCTTGGTCGGGGGAAGCTACGAGCAGTACTTC,CASSLVGGSYEQYF
.,TRBV29-1,few,TRBJ1-5,TGCAGCGTTGGGGAGGGTGATCAGCCCCAGCATTTT,CSVGEGDQPQHF
.,TRBV18,.,TRBJ2-2,TGTGCCAGCCGCACCAGGGGACTACAGACAAACACCGGGGAGCTGTTTTTT,CASRTRGLQTNTGELFF
.,TRBV5-1,few,TRBJ2-7,TGCGCCAGCAGCTCCGACGGACCCTACGAGCAGTACTTC,CASSSDGPYEQYF
TRBD1,TRBV5-4,few,TRBJ1-2,TGTGCCAGCAGCTTATTTGACAGGGGAAAAGGTGGCTACACCTTC,CASSLFDRGKGGYTF
.,TRBV4-1,few,TRBJ2-1,TGCGCCAGCAGCCAAGATTTCGGCCCCGTTGGCAATGAGCAGTTCTTC,CASSQDFGPVGNEQFF
.,TRBV6-5,.,TRBJ1-1,TGTGCCAGCAGTTACTCTGACAGGAACACTGAAGCTTTCTTT,CASSYSDRNTEAFF
.,TRBV29-1,few,TRBJ1-4,TGCAGCGTCGGGACAAATGAAAAACTGTTTTTT,CSVGTNEKLFF
.,TRBV5-8,few,TRBJ2-5,TGTGCCAGCAGGGGGGACCCAGAGACCCAGTACTTC,CASRGDPETQYF
.,TRBV7-9,few,TRBJ1-5,TGTGCCAGCCAAGGGTCTGGCAATCAGCCCCAGCATTTT,CASQGSGNQPQHF
.,TRBV7-2,few,TRBJ2-4,TGTGCCAGCAGCTTAGCGCTACAGGGACCCATAAACATTCAGTACTTC,CASSLALQGPINIQYF
.,TRBV19,.,TRBJ1-1,TGTGCCAGTAGTTGGGAGCGCCGGGCTTTCTTT,CASSWERRAFF
TRBD2,TRBV7-2,.,TRBJ2-5,TGTGCCAGCAGCCGGGGGGGCACCCAAGAGACCCAGTACTTC,CASSRGGTQETQYF
.,TRBV30,.,TRBJ1-4,TGTGCCTGGAGCGGGCAGCATAATGAAAAACTGTTTTTT,CAWSGQHNEKLFF
.,TRBV5-1,.,TRBJ2-3,TGCGCCAGCAGCTTCGGCAGGGGTGCAGATACGCAGTATTTT,CASSFGRGADTQYF
TRBD1,TRBV19,.,TRBJ1-1,TGTGCCAGTACCTGGGACAGGGAGAGCACTGAAGCTTTCTTT,CASTWDRESTEAFF
.,TRBV30,.,TRBJ1-6,TGTGCCTGGAAGACGGAAAATTATAATTCACCCCTCCACTTT,CAWKTENYNSPLHF
TRBD1,TRBV6-6,.,TRBJ2-2,TGTGCCGGAATGGACAGGGTGAACACCGGGGAGCTGTTTTTT,CAGMDRVNTGELFF
TRBD1,TRBV4-2,.,TRBJ1-1,TGTGCCAGCAGCCTACGGACAGGGGGCAACGAAGCTTTCTTT,CASSLRTGGNEAFF
TRBD2,TRBV13,few,TRBJ2-4,TGTGCCAGCAGATCGGCTAGCGGGGGCGTACTAGCCAAAAACATTCAGTACTTC,CASRSASGGVLAKNIQYF
.,TRBV4-1,.,TRBJ2-7,TGCGCCAGCAGCCAAGATTTTGTCTACGAGCAGTACTTC,CASSQDFVYEQYF
TRBD1,TRBV18,once,TRBJ2-7,TGTGCCAGCTCCTCTACAGGGGGGACCTACGAGCAGTACTTC,CASSSTGGTYEQYF
.,TRBV10-1,few,TRBJ2-3,TGCGCCAGCAGTGAGTCGGGCAGGGGAGATACGCAGTATTTT,CASSESGRGDTQYF
.,TRBV7-2,.,TRBJ2-2,TGTGCCAGCAGCTTGGATGGGGGGTACACCGGTGAGCTGTTTTTT,CASSLDGGYTGELFF
TRBD1,TRBV5-1,few,TRBJ2-7,TGCGCCAGCAGCTTGGGACAGGGCAGCGAGCAGTACTTC,CASSLGQGSEQYF
TRBD2,TRBV7-2,.,TRBJ2-1,TGTGCCAGCAGCGCCCGGACTAGCGGGGGGCACAATGAGCAGTTCTTC,CASSARTSGGHNEQFF
.,TRBV2,.,TRBJ2-1,TGTGCCAGCAGTAGAGGTCCTAATGAGCAGTTCTTC,CASSRGPNEQFF
.,TRBV6-6,few,TRBJ2-3,TGTGCCAGCAGTTCTGAATCCCGCACAGATACGCAGTATTTT,CASSSESRTDTQYF
TRBD2,TRBV18,few,TRBJ2-3,TGTGCCAGCTCACCGATACAGCGGGGGGAGAAAGATACGCAGTATTTT,CASSPIQRGEKDTQYF
TRBD1,TRBV14,.,TRBJ2-7,TGTGCCAGCAGCCGGGACAGGTCCTACGAGCAGTACTTC,CASSRDRSYEQYF
.,TRBV30,.,TRBJ2-2,TGTGCCTGGAGTCTAGGGGTTACCGGGGAGCTGTTTTTT,CAWSLGVTGELFF
.,TRBV19,.,TRBJ2-7,TGTGCCAGTACCCCGACAGGCTTAGACAGCTACGAGCAGTACTTC,CASTPTGLDSYEQYF
TRBD1,TRBV11-3,.,TRBJ2-1,TGTGCCAGCAGCTTGCGAGACAGGGAAAACAATGAGCAGTTCTTC,CASSLRDRENNEQFF
.,TRBV10-3,.,TRBJ2-7,TGTGCCATCAGGGAGGCCTCCTACGAGCAGTACTTC,CAIREASYEQYF
TRBD1,TRBV4-1,few,TRBJ1-4,TGCGCCAGCAGAAGCAACGTCAGGGGGCCCCTGATCGCAAAACTGTTTTTT,CASRSNVRGPLIAKLFF
.,TRBV11-3,few,TRBJ1-2,TGTGCCAGCAGCTCCTCCCCAGAGAACTATGGCTACACCTTC,CASSSSPENYGYTF
.,TRBV30,few,TRBJ2-7,TGTGCCTGGAGTGTACAAAGGCTCTACGAGCAGTACTTC,CAWSVQRLYEQYF
.,TRBV27,.,TRBJ1-1,TGTGCCAGCAGTCCCCGGGCGGGGGACACTGAAGCTTTCTTT,CASSPRAGDTEAFF